What follows are 15 T cell receptor beta chains derived from one specimen sequenced in a study of Tregs in tolerant kidney transplant recipients. Generated by immunoSEQ multiplex PCR, the TCRdb table keeps only in-frame clones and is missing some. In total, the table holds more than 45,000 clones. This specimen consisted of CD4+ T cells from blood, obtained before the transplant. These receptors were taken from a human donor who received a combined kidney and bone marrow transplant.

The sequenced part of the CDR3 DNA is TGTGCCAGCAGTTCACCTCTTGGCGGGAGTGTCCACGAG. It yields the protein CASSSPLGGSVHE. The whole CDR3 region reads CASSSPLGGSVHEQYF. V and J are TRBV6-2 or TRBV6-3 and TRBJ2-7, with 7 bases identical to TRBD2. The read terminates 3 residues before the CDR3 end, so the remaining end is supplied by the germline J gene. Germline V lookup: CDR1 MNHEY, CDR2 SVGEGT. This CDR3 comprises 16 residues. Trimming took 4 bases from V and 5 from J; bases not matched to a gene: 14.

Comments on this clone: The sequenced fragment ends 3 residues before the CDR3 boundary, so the rest is inferred from the germline J gene. V is TRBV20-1 and J is TRBJ2-3; no reliable D call. V lost 4 bases, J lost 0 bases, and 17 bases lay in between. The germline V gene encodes CDR1 DFQATT and CDR2 SNEGSKA (reference sequence). The CDR3 covers 16 residues. CDR3 DNA, as far as it was read: TGCAGTGCTACACAGCCTGCATGGCCTAGCACAGATACG. It specifies CSATQPAWPSTDT. The complete CDR3 reads CSATQPAWPSTDTQYF.

Partial CDR3 DNA: TGCGCCAGCAGCTTGGCCCCCACCGGGGGATCCGGGGAG. Translating it yields CASSLAPTGGSGE. The CDR3 as a whole reads CASSLAPTGGSGELFF. The chain couples TRBV5-1 to TRBJ2-2; tentatively, D is TRBD2 (6 bases). The CDR3 goes on 3 residues after the read ends, and that part is filled in from the germline J gene. In germline, CDR1 is SGHRS, CDR2 YFSETQ. Trimming removed 0 bases from V and 6 bases from J, with 15 bases in between. The CDR3 is 16 amino acids. The variable domain in full, completed from reference TRBV5-1 and TRBJ2-2, reads KAGVTQTPRYLIKTRGQQVTLSCSPISGHRSVSWYQQTPGQGLQFLFEYFSETQRNKGNFPGRFSGRQFSNSRSEMNVSTLELGDSALYLCASSLAPTGGSGELFFGEGSRLTVL.

The sequenced CDR3 bases are TGCGCCAGCAGCCCCCGGTTAGCGGGGAGCACAGATACG. It encodes CASSPRLAGSTDT. The CDR3 in its entirety is CASSPRLAGSTDTQYF. The chain carries TRBV5-1 and TRBJ2-3, with 8 bases that match TRBD2. With the read ending 3 residues before the CDR3 end, the germline J gene is used to fill in that end. After removal of 4 bases from V and 0 bases from J, the junction contained 7 bases not matched to a gene. The CDR3 runs 16 residues. Germline assignment: CDR1 SGHRS and CDR2 YFSETQ.

A remark on this clone: Read sequence stops 3 residues before the CDR3 end, and the germline J gene provides the missing end. The chain links TRBV7-2 to TRBJ2-7, with TRBD2 matching over 8 bases. The CDR3 covers 13 residues. J gave up 6 bases and V 4 bases, and 5 bases lay outside the gene matches. The germline V gene has CDR1 SGHTA and CDR2 FQGNSA. CDR3 sequence reads: CASSSGLEGEQYF. The covered CDR3 bases are TGTGCCAGCAGCTCGGGACTAGAAGGCGAG.

As for this clone: Read coverage stops 3 residues before the CDR3 terminus; the germline J gene supplies the remainder. The chain combines TRBV7-2 with TRBJ2-1, with D perhaps TRBD1 (6 bases). The CDR3 is 13 amino acids. Trimming pared 7 bases from V and 0 bases from J, leaving 7 bases between. In germline, CDR1 is SGHTA, CDR2 FQGNSA. The sequenced CDR3 bases are TGTGCCAGCACCAGGGGCTCCTACAATGAG. The encoded protein is CASTRGSYNE. The whole CDR3 protein is CASTRGSYNEQFF.

With regard to this clone: The CDR3 extends 3 residues past the end of the read, so its final part is completed from the germline J gene. This chain links TRBV7-3 with TRBJ2-3, with 7 positions matching TRBD2. The CDR3 runs 15 residues. V trimming: 5 bases; J trimming: 1 base; junction bases outside the gene matches: 6. Germline-derived CDR1 and CDR2 are SGHTA and FQGTGA. CDR3 residues: CASSPRLAGTDTQYF. CDR3 bases read: TGTGCCAGCAGCCCACGCCTAGCGGGCACAGATACG. Based on the CDR3 plus reference TRBV7-3 and TRBJ2-3, the full variable domain is GAGVSQTPSNKVTEKGKYVELRCDPISGHTALYWYRQSLGQGPEFLIYFQGTGAADDSGLPNDRFFAVRPEGSVSTLKIQRTERGDSAVYLCASSPRLAGTDTQYFGPGTRLTVL.

A note on this clone: The sequence runs out 3 residues before the end of the CDR3; the remainder is reconstructed from the germline J gene. The chain uses TRBV19 and TRBJ2-2, with D possibly matching TRBD1 (5 bases). V lost 3 bases to trimming and J lost 4 bases, with 12 bases between them. There are 15 residues in the CDR3. The germline V gene encodes CDR1 LNHDA and CDR2 SQIVND (reference sequence). The DNA read from the CDR3 is TGTGCCAGTAGTATTCAGGGATCTCTCACCGGGGAG. Translation gives CASSIQGSLTGE. The whole CDR3 sequence is CASSIQGSLTGELFF.

About this clone itself: The read ends 3 residues before the CDR3 terminus; that terminus is restored from the germline J gene. The chain joins TRBV14 to TRBJ2-1, with 7 nucleotides matching TRBD2. The V gene end was trimmed by 4 bases and the J gene end by 3 bases; junction bases not matched to a gene: 6. The CDR3 has 15 amino acids. Germline V gene sequence: CDR1 SGHDN, CDR2 FVKESK. CDR3 region: CASSRTSALYNEQFF. CDR3 DNA, as far as it was read: TGTGCCAGCAGCCGAACTAGCGCGCTCTACAATGAG.

Points on this clone: The read terminates 3 residues ahead of where the CDR3 ends, so the germline J gene completes it. The V gene is TRBV18, the J gene TRBJ1-1, with D perhaps TRBD1 (6 bases). Germline-derived CDR1 and CDR2 are KGHSH and LQKENI. V lost 4 bases and J 1 base, leaving 10 bases between the germline ends. This CDR3 is 14 amino acids long. The CDR3 DNA, read in part, is TGTGCCAGCTCACTCGGACAGACGAACACTGAA. Its protein product is CASSLGQTNTE. The CDR3 as a whole reads CASSLGQTNTEAFF.

Note on this clone: Read coverage stops 3 residues before the CDR3 terminus; the germline J gene supplies the remainder. This sequence joins TRBV20-1 and TRBJ2-3, with 10 positions matching TRBD1. The CDR3 is 13 amino acids. V trimming: 5 bases; J trimming: 3 bases; junction bases outside the gene matches: 2. Germline CDR1 DFQATT, CDR2 SNEGSKA (reference sequence). The CDR3: CSAGQGDTDTQYF. The CDR3 DNA, read in part, is TGCAGTGCTGGACAGGGGGATACAGATACG.

In regard to this clone: Coverage ceases 3 residues before the CDR3 finishes, and the germline J gene fills in the end. This chain joins TRBV2 and TRBJ2-3; TRBD2 matches 8 bases. The CDR3 totals 15 residues. Germline V gene data show CDR1 as SNHLY and CDR2 as FYNNEI. Unmatched junction bases numbered 6, after V lost 7 bases and J lost 0 bases. The CDR3 loop reads CASNSLAVSTDTQYF. The CDR3 DNA, read in part, is TGTGCCAGCAACTCACTAGCGGTTAGCACAGATACG.

Note on this clone: The read ends 3 residues early relative to the CDR3; the germline J gene fills the gap. The rearrangement uses TRBV2 and TRBJ1-1; a weak D match, TRBD1 (6 bases). The CDR3 has 16 amino acids. Germline assignment: CDR1 SNHLY and CDR2 FYNNEI. The ends were cut back, 3 bases at V and 0 bases at J, with 14 bases in the middle. Incomplete CDR3 DNA: TGTGCCAGCAGTGAGGGGGCGGGGGGTATGAACACTGAA. As protein: CASSEGAGGMNTE. The full CDR3 protein reads CASSEGAGGMNTEAFF.

The CDR3 region is CASRSGRVQETQYF. The sequenced CDR3 bases are TGCGCCAGCAGGTCGGGGAGGGTCCAAGAGACC. This sequence joins TRBV5-1 and TRBJ2-5, with 7 bases identical to TRBD2. Read data end 3 residues before the CDR3 end; the end is taken from the germline J gene. The germline V gene encodes CDR1 SGHRS and CDR2 YFSETQ. Trimming took 5 bases from V and 1 from J; bases not matched to a gene: 5. The CDR3 loop spans 14 amino acids.

Note on this clone: Coverage ceases 3 residues before the CDR3 finishes, and the germline J gene fills in the end. This chain connects TRBV5-1 to TRBJ1-4, with a weak D call TRBD1 (6 bases). The germline V and J ends were trimmed by 3 bases and 10 bases, with 16 bases remaining between them. CDR3 length: 14 residues. The germline V gene encodes CDR1 SGHRS and CDR2 YFSETQ. The CDR3 sequence: CASSSIRGGGKLFF. The covered CDR3 bases are TGCGCCAGCAGCTCGATCAGGGGCGGGGGAAAA.